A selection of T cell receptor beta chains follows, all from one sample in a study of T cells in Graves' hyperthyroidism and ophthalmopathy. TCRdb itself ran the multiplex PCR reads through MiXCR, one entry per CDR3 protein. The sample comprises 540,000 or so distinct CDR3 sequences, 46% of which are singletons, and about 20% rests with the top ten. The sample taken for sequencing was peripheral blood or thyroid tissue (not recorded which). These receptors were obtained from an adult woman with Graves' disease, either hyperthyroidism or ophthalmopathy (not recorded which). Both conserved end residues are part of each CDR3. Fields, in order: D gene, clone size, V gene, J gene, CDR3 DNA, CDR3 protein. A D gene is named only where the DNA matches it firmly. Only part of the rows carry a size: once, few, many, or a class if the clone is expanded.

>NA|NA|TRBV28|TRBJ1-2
TGTGCCAGCAGTTTATTTCCGGACCGGTATGGCTACACCTTC
CASSLFPDRYGYTF
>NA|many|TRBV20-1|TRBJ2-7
TGCAGTGCCCTCGGTTCCTACGAGCAGTACTTC
CSALGSYEQYF
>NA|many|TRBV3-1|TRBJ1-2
TGTGCCAGCAGCCAAGGTCCAGATGGCTACACCTTC
CASSQGPDGYTF
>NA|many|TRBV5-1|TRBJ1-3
TGCGCCAGCAGGGACTCAGGGGCTCCATCGGGTGGAAACACCATATATTTT
CASRDSGAPSGGNTIYF
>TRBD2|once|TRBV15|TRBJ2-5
TGTGCCACCAGCGGAACTAGCGGGGGTTACCAAGAGACCCAGTACTTC
CATSGTSGGYQETQYF
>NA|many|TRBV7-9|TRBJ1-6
TGTGCCAGCAGCTCTGGGACTGACTCACCCCTCCACTTT
CASSSGTDSPLHF
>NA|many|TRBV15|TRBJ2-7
TGTGCCACCAGCAGAGCCACGACAGGCTACGAGCAGTACTTC
CATSRATTGYEQYF
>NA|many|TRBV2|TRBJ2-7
TGTGCCAGCTCAGTCGGGACCGCCTACGAGCAGTACTTC
CASSVGTAYEQYF
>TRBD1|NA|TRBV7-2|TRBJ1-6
TGTGCCAGCAGCTCAAGGACAGGGACTAATTCACCCCTCCACTTT
CASSSRTGTNSPLHF
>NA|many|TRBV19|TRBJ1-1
TGTGCCAGTAGTCCCTGGGAGACAAGCGAAGCTTTCTTT
CASSPWETSEAFF
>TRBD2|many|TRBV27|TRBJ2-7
TGTGCCAGCAGTTTCACTAGCGCGGCCTACGAGCAGTACTTC
CASSFTSAAYEQYF
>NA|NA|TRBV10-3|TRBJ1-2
TGTGCCATCAGTAAGGTTCTAGCGGGAAACTATGGCTACACCTTC
CAISKVLAGNYGYTF
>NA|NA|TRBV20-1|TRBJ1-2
TGCAGTGGGTTGGGGCTGCTCGACTATGGCTACACCTTC
CSGLGLLDYGYTF
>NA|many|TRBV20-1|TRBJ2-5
TGCAGTGCTGAGGGGAAAGAGACCCAGTACTTC
CSAEGKETQYF
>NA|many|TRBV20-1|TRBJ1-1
TGCAGTGCTAGAGATTCCGGGACTCTGACTGAAGCTTTCTTT
CSARDSGTLTEAFF
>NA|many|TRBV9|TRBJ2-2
TGTGCCAGCAGCGTAGGGGGAGGCACCGGGGAGCTGTTTTTT
CASSVGGGTGELFF
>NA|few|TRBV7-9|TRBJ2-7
TGTGCCAGCAGTTTAGCCACCGGGGAGCAGTACTTC
CASSLATGEQYF
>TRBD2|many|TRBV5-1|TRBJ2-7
TGCGCCAGCAGCGTCTCAGGGAGGGGCTACGAGCAGTACTTC
CASSVSGRGYEQYF
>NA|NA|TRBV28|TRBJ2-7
TGTGCCAGCAGTTTCCCACAGCTACCCTACGAGCAGTACTTC
CASSFPQLPYEQYF
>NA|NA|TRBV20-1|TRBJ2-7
TGCAGTGCCAGCAGTTTATCAGGCCTCTCCTACGAGCAGTACTTC
CSASSLSGLSYEQYF
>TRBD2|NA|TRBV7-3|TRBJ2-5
TGTGCCAGCAGCTTATCGGGGGGGGAGTTGGTGACCCAGTACTTC
CASSLSGGELVTQYF
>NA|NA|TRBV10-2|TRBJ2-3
TGCGCCAGCAGTGGGGGGGCGGATACGCAGTATTTT
CASSGGADTQYF
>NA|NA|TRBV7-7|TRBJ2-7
TGTGCTAGCAGCAGACCGGACACCGGGGAGCTGTACTTC
CASSRPDTGELYF
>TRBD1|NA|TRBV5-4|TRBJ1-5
TGTGCCACCAAACAGGACAGGGGGATCAATCAGCCCCAGCATTTT
CATKQDRGINQPQHF
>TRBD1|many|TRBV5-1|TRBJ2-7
TGCGCCAGCAGCGACTACCGGGACAGGGAGTACGAGCAGTACTTC
CASSDYRDREYEQYF
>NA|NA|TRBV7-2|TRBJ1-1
TGTGCCAGCAGCTTAGAGATAGCGGAAGCTTTCTTT
CASSLEIAEAFF
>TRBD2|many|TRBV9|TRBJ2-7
TGTGCCAGCAGCGCCAGACTAGCCTCCTACGAGCAGTACTTC
CASSARLASYEQYF
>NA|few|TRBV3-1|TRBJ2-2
TGTGCCAGCAGAAGGAGCGGCGCGAACACCGGGGAGCTGTTTTTT
CASRRSGANTGELFF
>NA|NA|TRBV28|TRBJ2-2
TGTGCCAGCAACCCCCGACAGCTCCGGACCGGGGAGCTGTTTTTT
CASNPRQLRTGELFF
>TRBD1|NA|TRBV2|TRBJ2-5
TGCGCCAGCAGTGAGGGCAGGGGGCGAGGAGAGACCCAGTACTTC
CASSEGRGRGETQYF
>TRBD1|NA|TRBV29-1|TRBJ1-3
TGCAGCGTTGCGAGGCAGGGGGCGAGCTCTGGAAACACCATATATTTT
CSVARQGASSGNTIYF
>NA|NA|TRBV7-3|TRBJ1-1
TGTGCCAGCAGCCGAGGCGGGAGTGGTCCGAACACTGAAGCTTTCTTT
CASSRGGSGPNTEAFF
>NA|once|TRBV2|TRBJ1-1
TGTGCCAGCAGCGGCCAGCGGGAGGGTTACAATGAAGCTTTCTTT
CASSGQREGYNEAFF
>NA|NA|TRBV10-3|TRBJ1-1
TGTGCCAGCGTACGCCACAGGGACACTGAAGCTTTCTTT
CASVRHRDTEAFF
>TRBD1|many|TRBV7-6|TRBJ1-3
TGTGCCAGCAGCTTGGACAGGTCTTCTGGAAACACCATATATTTT
CASSLDRSSGNTIYF
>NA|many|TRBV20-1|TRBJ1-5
TGCAGTGCTATTAGCCGACAATTGGGAGATCAGCCCCAGCATTTT
CSAISRQLGDQPQHF
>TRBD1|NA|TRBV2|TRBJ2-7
TGTGCCAGCAGCGCAACAGGGGCGGAGGAGCAGTACTTC
CASSATGAEEQYF
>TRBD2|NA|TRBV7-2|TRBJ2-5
TGTGCCAGCAGCTTACGGACTAGCGGGAAAGAGACCCAGTACTTC
CASSLRTSGKETQYF
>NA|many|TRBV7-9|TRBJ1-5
TGTGCCAGCAGCTTAAAAGGGTCCGGGCCCCAGCATTTT
CASSLKGSGPQHF
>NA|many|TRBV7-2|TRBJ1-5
TGTGCCAGCAGCTTAGTTGGACAATCGCATCAGCCCCAGCATTTT
CASSLVGQSHQPQHF